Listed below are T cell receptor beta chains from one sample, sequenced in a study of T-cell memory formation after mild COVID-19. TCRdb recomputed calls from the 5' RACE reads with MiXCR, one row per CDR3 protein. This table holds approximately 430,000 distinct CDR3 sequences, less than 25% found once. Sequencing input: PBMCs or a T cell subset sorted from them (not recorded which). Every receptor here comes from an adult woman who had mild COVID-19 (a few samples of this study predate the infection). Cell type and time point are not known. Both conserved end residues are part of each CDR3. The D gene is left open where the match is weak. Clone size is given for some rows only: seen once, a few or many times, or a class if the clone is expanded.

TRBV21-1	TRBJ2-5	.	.	TGTGGGGGAGAGACCCAGTACTTC	CGGETQYF
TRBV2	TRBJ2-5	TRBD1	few	TGTGCCAGCACGGGGCAGGGGGCTAGGGAGACCCAGTACTTC	CASTGQGARETQYF
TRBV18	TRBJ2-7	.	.	TGTGCCAGCTCCCCGGAATACCGGGACTACGAGCAGTACTTC	CASSPEYRDYEQYF
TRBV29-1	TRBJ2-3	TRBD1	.	TGCAGCGTTGGTGGGGCAGGGGGTGTGAGAGATACGCAGTATTTT	CSVGGAGGVRDTQYF
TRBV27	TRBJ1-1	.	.	TGTGCCAGCAGTTTATATGCTGGGGGCTTGGCTTTCTTT	CASSLYAGGLAFF
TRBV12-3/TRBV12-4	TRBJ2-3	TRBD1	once	TGTGCCAGCAGACAGGACAGGGGCAGCACAGATACGCAGTATTTT	CASRQDRGSTDTQYF
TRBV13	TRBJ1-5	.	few	TGTGCCAGCAGCTTAGGCGTCAGCCATCAGCCCCAGCATTTT	CASSLGVSHQPQHF
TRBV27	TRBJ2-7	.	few	TGTGCCAGCAGTTTATTCTACCGGAACTACGAGCAGTACTTC	CASSLFYRNYEQYF
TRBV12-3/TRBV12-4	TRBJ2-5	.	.	TGTGCCAGCAGTTTTGGGGGGCCGGGGCAAGAGACCCAGTACTTC	CASSFGGPGQETQYF
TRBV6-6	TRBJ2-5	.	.	TGTGCCAGCAGTTATCAGGGAAGGGAGACCCAGTACTTC	CASSYQGRETQYF
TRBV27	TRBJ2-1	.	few	TGTGCCAGCAGTTCCGTAGGCAATGAGCAGTTCTTC	CASSSVGNEQFF
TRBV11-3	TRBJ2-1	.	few	TGTGCCAGCAGCTTAACGGAGGGGAATGAGCAGTTCTTC	CASSLTEGNEQFF
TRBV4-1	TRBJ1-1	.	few	TGCGCCAGCAGCCAACCGACAGTGAAGAACACTGAAGCTTTCTTT	CASSQPTVKNTEAFF
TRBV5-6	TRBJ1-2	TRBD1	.	TGTGCCAGCAGCTTGGGGGACAGAGCTAACTATGGCTACACCTTC	CASSLGDRANYGYTF
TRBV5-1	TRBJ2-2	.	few	TGCGCCAGCAAGGACGCGAACACCGGGGAGCTGTTTTTT	CASKDANTGELFF
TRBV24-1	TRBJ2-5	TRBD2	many	TGTGCCACCAGTAAACGTACTAGCGGGATGGTGGAGACCCAGTACTTC	CATSKRTSGMVETQYF
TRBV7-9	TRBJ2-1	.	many	TGTGCCAGCAGCTTAAGAGTTGAGCAGTTCTTC	CASSLRVEQFF
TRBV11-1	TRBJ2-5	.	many	TGTGCCAGCAGCCGGGGACCTCAAGAGACCCAGTACTTC	CASSRGPQETQYF
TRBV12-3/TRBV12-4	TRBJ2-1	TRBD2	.	TGTGCCAGCAGCTTTGATGGACTAGCGGGGTCGCTGGATGAGCAGTTCTTC	CASSFDGLAGSLDEQFF
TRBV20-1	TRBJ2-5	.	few	TGCAGTGCTAGAAACAGTGTCCGAGGGACCCAGTACTTC	CSARNSVRGTQYF
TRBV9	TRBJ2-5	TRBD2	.	TGTGCCAGCAGCGGCGGGGGGGCGGAGACCCAGTACTTC	CASSGGGAETQYF
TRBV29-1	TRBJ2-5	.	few	TGCAGCGTTGAAGATCTTTTGGGGTGGGAGACCCAGTACTTC	CSVEDLLGWETQYF
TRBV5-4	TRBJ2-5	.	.	TGTGCCAGCAGCTCCCTAGCCAATATTCAGTACTTC	CASSSLANIQYF
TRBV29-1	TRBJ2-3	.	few	TGCAGCGTCGACTCCTCCGATACGCAGTATTTT	CSVDSSDTQYF
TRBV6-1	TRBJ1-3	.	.	TGTGCCAGCAGTCCGGTCGGAAACACCATATATTTT	CASSPVGNTIYF
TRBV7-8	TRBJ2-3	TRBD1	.	TGTGCCAGCAGCACCGGGACAGGGCCTAGAGCTAGCACAGATACGCAGTATTTT	CASSTGTGPRASTDTQYF
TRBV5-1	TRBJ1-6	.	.	TGCGCCAGCAGCTTGGGGAAGGCGAATTCACCCCTCCACTTT	CASSLGKANSPLHF
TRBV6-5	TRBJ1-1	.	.	TGTGCCAGCAACCAACAACCGGGGGAGAACACTGAAGCTTTCTTT	CASNQQPGENTEAFF
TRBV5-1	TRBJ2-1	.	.	TGCGCCAGCAGCTTGATTCGGAGCGCTAATGAGCAGTTCTTC	CASSLIRSANEQFF
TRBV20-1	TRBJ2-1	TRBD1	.	TGCAGTGCAGGACGACAGGGAGTGGGCCTCTACAATGAGCAGTTCTTC	CSAGRQGVGLYNEQFF
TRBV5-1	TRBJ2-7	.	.	TGCGCCAGCAGCACAGGGTGGGTTCGGGACGAGCAGTACTTC	CASSTGWVRDEQYF
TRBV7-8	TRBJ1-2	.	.	TGTGCCAGCTGCTCAAGGGAGGGGTGCTATGGCTACACCTTC	CASCSREGCYGYTF
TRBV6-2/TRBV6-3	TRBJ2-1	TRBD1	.	TGTGCCAGCAATAGACAGGGGACCTACAATGAGCAGTTCTTC	CASNRQGTYNEQFF
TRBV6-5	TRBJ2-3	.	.	TGTGCCAGCATAGGTTGGGGATCAGATACGCAGTATTTT	CASIGWGSDTQYF
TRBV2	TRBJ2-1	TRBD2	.	TGTGCCAGCAGATACCGGACTAGTAAGAATGAGCAGTTCTTC	CASRYRTSKNEQFF
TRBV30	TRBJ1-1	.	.	TGTGCCTGGAGTCCGTCTATCAGGGCCCCTGAAGCTTTCTTT	CAWSPSIRAPEAFF
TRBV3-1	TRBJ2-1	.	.	TGTGCCAGCAGCCAAGACTGGCAGGCCTACAATGAGCAGTTCTTC	CASSQDWQAYNEQFF
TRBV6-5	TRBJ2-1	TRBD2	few	TGTGCCAGCAGTTACTTAAGCGGGAGGGCCGACAATGAGCAGTTCTTC	CASSYLSGRADNEQFF
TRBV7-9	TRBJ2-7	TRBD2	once	TGTGCCAGCACCCTACCGGGCGGGAGCTACAATGAGCAGTACTTC	CASTLPGGSYNEQYF
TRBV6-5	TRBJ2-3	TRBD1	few	TGTGCCAGCAAGGCAGGGGGCCCCCCAGATACGCAGTATTTT	CASKAGGPPDTQYF
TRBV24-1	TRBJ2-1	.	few	TGTGCCACCAGTGCCCGGGTTGAGCAGTTCTTC	CATSARVEQFF
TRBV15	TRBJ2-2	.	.	TGTGCCACCAGCAGAGATGGCAATCCCATCGGGGAGCTGTTTTTT	CATSRDGNPIGELFF
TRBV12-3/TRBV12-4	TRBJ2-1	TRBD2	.	TGTGCCAGCAGTTTAGCGGTCATGTGGCGGGAGCGTTACAATGAGCAGTTCTTC	CASSLAVMWRERYNEQFF
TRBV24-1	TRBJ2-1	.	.	TGTGCCACCAGTGACCCCTTGCGCCGTTCCCGCAATGAGCAGTTCTTC	CATSDPLRRSRNEQFF
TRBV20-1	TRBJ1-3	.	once	TGCAGTGCTCCCGGGCGCGGGGTTGGAAACACCATATATTTT	CSAPGRGVGNTIYF
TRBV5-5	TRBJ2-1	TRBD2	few	TGTGCCAGCAGCGCGACCGGGACTAGCGGGAGGGCCTACAATGAGCAGTTCTTC	CASSATGTSGRAYNEQFF